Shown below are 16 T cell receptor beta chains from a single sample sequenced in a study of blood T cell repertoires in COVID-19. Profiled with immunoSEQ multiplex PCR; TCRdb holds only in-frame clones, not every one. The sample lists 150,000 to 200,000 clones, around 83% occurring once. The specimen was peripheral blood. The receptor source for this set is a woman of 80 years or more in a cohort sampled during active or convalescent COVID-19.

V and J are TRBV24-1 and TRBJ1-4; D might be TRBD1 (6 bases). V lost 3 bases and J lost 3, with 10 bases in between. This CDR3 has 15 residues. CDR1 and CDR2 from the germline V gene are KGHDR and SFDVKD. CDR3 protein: CATSDDRTPNEKLFF. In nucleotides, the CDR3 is TGTGCCACCAGTGATGACAGGACGCCTAATGAAAAACTGTTTTTT.

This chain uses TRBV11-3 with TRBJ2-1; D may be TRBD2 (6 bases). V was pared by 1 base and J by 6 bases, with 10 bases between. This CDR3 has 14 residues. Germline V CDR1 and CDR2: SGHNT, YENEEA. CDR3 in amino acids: CASSLVGGANEQFF. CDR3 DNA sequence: TGTGCCAGCAGCTTAGTTGGCGGGGCCAATGAGCAGTTCTTC. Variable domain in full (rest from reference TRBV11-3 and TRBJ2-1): EAGVVQSPRYKIIEKKQPVAFWCNPISGHNTLYWYLQNLGQGPELLIRYENEEAVDDSQLPKDRFSAERLKGVDSTLKIQPAELGDSAVYLCASSLVGGANEQFFGPGTRLTVL.

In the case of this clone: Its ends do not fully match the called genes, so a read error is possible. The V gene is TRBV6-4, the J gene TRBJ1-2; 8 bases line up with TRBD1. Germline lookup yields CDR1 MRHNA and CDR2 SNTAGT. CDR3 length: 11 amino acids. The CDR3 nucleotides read TGTGCCAGCAGTGTTACGGGACAGGTTTCCTTC. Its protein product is CASSVTGQVSF.

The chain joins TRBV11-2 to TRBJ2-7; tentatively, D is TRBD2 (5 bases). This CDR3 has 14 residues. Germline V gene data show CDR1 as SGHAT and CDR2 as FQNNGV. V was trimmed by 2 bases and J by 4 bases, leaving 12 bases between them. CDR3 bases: TGTGCCAGCAGCTTATCAAGCGGCGCATACGAGCAGTACTTC. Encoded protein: CASSLSSGAYEQYF.

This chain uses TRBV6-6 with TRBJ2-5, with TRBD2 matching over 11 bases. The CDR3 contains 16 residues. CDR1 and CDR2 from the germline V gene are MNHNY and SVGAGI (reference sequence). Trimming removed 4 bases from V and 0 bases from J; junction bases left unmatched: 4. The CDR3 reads CASSFASGGYQETQYF. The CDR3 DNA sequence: TGTGCCAGCAGTTTTGCTAGCGGGGGGTACCAAGAGACCCAGTACTTC.

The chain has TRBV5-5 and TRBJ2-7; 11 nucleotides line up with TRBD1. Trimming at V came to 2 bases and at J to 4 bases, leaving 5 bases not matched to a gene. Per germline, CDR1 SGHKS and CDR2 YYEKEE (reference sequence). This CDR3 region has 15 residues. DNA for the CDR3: TGTGCCAGCAGCTTAGCCGGGACAGGGGGGTACGAGCAGTACTTC. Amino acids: CASSLAGTGGYEQYF.

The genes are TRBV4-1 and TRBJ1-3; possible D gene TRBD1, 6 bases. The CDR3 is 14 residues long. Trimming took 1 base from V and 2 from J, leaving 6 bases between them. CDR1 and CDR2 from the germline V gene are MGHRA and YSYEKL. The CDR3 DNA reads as TGCGCCAGCAGCCAAGCAGGGGCTGGAAACACCATATATTTT. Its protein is CASSQAGAGNTIYF.

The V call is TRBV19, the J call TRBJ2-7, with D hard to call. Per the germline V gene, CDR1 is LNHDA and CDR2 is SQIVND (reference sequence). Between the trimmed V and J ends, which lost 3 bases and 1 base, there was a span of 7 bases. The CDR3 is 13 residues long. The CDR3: CASSMADSYEQYF. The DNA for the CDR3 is TGTGCCAGTAGTATGGCAGATTCCTACGAGCAGTACTTC.

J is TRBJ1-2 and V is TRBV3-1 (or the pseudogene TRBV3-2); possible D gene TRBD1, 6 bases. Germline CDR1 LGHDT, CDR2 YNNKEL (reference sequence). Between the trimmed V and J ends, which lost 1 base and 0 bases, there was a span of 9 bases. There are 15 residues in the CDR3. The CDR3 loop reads CASSQVGGSNYGYTF. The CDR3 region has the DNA TGTGCCAGCAGCCAAGTAGGGGGTTCTAACTATGGCTACACCTTC.

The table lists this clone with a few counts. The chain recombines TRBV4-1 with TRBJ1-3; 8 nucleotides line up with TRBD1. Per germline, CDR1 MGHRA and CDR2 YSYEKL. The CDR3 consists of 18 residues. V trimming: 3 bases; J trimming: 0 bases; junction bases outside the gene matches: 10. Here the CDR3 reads CASSQGFPTGVSGNTIYF. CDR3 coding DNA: TGCGCCAGCAGCCAGGGATTTCCGACAGGGGTCTCTGGAAACACCATATATTTT.

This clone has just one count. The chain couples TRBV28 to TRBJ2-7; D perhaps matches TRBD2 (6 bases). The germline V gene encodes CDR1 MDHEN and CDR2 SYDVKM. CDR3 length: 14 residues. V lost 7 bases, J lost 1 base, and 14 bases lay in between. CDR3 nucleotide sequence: TGTGCCAGCACCTCTGGGGGGTCGTCCTACGAGCAGTACTTC. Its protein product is CASTSGGSSYEQYF.

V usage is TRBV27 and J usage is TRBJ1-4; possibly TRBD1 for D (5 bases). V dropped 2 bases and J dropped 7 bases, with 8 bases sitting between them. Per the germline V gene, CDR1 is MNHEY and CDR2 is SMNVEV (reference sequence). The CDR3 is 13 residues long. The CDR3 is CASSLRRGEKLFF. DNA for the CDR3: TGTGCCAGCAGTTTACGTAGGGGTGAAAAACTGTTTTTT.

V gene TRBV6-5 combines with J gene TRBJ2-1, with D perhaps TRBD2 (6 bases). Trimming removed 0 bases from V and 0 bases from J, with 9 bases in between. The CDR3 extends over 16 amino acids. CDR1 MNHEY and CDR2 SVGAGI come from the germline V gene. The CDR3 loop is CASSYSSGSSYNEQFF. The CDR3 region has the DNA TGTGCCAGCAGTTACTCATCCGGGAGCTCCTACAATGAGCAGTTCTTC.

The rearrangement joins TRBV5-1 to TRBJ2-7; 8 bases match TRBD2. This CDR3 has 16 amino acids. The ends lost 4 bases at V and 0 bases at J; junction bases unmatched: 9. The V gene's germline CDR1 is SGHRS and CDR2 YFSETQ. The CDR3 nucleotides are TGCGCCAGCAGCACGGATAGCGGGGTGAGCTCCTACGAGCAGTACTTC. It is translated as CASSTDSGVSSYEQYF.

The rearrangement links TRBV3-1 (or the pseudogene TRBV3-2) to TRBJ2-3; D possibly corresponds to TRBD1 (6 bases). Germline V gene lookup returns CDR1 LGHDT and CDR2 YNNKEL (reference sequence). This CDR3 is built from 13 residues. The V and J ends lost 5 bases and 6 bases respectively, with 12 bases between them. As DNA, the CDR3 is TGTGCCAGCAGCTCCAGGGGTACGGATACGCAGTATTTT. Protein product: CASSSRGTDTQYF.

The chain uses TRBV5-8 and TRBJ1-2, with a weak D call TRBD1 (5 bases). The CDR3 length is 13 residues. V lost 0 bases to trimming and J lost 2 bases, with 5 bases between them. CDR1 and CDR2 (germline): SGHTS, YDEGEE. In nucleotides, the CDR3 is TGTGCCAGCAGCTTGGGACAGAACTATGGCTACACCTTC. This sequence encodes CASSLGQNYGYTF.